This TCR beta chain comes out of a study of T cells after yellow fever vaccination. General study findings and limits: CD4 and CD8 compartments shared a small share of clonotypes. Primary-vaccination clones mostly resurfaced post-booster (about 95% CD4, about 87% CD8).

UMIs and a universal primer site were added when TCR cDNA was made by 5'RACE template switching. TCRdb fed the 5' RACE reads into MiXCR, producing one record per CDR3 protein. The data hold about 630,000 distinct CDR3 sequences, with about 12% observed a single time. Trimming shortened V by 4 bases and J by 6 bases, and 13 bases separated the two germline ends. The CDR3 length is 13 residues. Germline lookup yields CDR1 SGHAT and CDR2 FQNNGV. About this clonotype itself: Its antigen is not known.

Sequenced material: PBMCs, taken on the day of the yellow fever booster vaccination. The chain links TRBV11-2 to TRBJ2-7; D possibly corresponds to TRBD2 (5 bases). The source is a man aged 25 to 40 who received the YFV17D yellow fever vaccine. The CDR3 sequence is CASSSITSSEQYF. The CDR3 bases are TGTGCCAGCAGCTCCATCACTAGTAGCGAGCAGTACTTC.